These T cell receptor beta chains were read from a single sample in a study of T cell repertoires in cytomegalovirus infection. Each CDR3 protein gets one entry after TCRdb re-called the reads with MiXCR. The repertoire holds under 850,000 distinct CDR3 sequences, with around a third as singletons. For these TCRs, the target antigens are not known. The material sequenced was cultured PBMCs, taken from culture after CMV antigen stimulation. The receptor set was obtained from a human donor in good health (CMV status not recorded). Some clones in this sample may be carry-over from other donors' samples. Each CDR3 is given with its conserved first and last residue. D genes are given only for firm matches. Part of the rows lack a size; the others show once, few, many or a class for expanded clones.

V,D,size,CDR3
TRBV20-1,TRBD2,.,CSALLAADYEQYF
TRBV7-2,.,many,CASSLSQNQPQHF
TRBV12-3/TRBV12-4,TRBD2,few,CASSFPMRGGKETQYF
TRBV12-3/TRBV12-4,.,few,CASSFQQGLSGYTF
TRBV5-6,.,.,CASSFSWGEAFF
TRBV29-1,.,.,CSVGQGDTDTQYF
TRBV9,.,few,CASSVAVGGNTGELFF
TRBV7-2,.,.,CASSLARAGGWEQYF
TRBV6-2/TRBV6-3,.,.,CASSYVGHKSYEQYF
TRBV7-2,.,.,CASSLNVARRGDDTQYF
TRBV20-1,TRBD2,few,CSARASGITGELFF
TRBV2,.,few,CAYVASNEQFF
TRBV7-6,.,.,CASSLGRESFTDTQYF
TRBV6-1,.,few,CASRAGTVRRNTQYF
TRBV11-2,TRBD1,few,CASSDLRGTGGSRTF
TRBV6-5,TRBD1,.,CASSYRGQGTDTQYF
TRBV6-2/TRBV6-3,.,many,CASRALSTDTQYF
TRBV7-8,.,.,CASSFRSPYEQYF
TRBV24-1,.,.,CATSAFRGDTQYF
TRBV12-3/TRBV12-4,TRBD1,.,CASSLYSFVTGARNTEAFF
TRBV7-2,.,many,CASSSSGPPGETQYF
TRBV7-2,.,few,CASSPWGDPQETQYF
TRBV27,.,many,CASSLLGRGLGYTF
TRBV10-3,.,.,CAISDPAAVEQFF
TRBV7-2,.,few,CASSRRSDSPLNTF
TRBV11-2,TRBD2,.,CASIVGGAGRNEQFF
TRBV5-4,TRBD1,.,CASSLKGQGGEKLFF
TRBV27,.,.,CASHSLLGPYGYTF
TRBV10-3,TRBD1,.,CAISDLGQGYNEQFF
TRBV19,TRBD1,.,CASSLYRGAYNEQFF
TRBV19,.,.,CASRGRFVDTEAFF
TRBV7-8,TRBD2,many,CASSRRLAGGIGELFF
TRBV4-1,TRBD1,few,CASSQGRQGFGYGYTF
TRBV7-9,.,.,CASSLGGPKDQPQHF
TRBV11-2,.,.,CASSPRVWGDTTRYEQFF
TRBV18,TRBD1,.,CASSPQGTEGYGYTF
TRBV25-1,TRBD1,.,CASSDWRDRGYEQYF
TRBV4-3,.,.,CASSLYWRRQLNTGAFF
TRBV20-1,.,.,CSALRGTYNEQFF
TRBV11-2,.,.,CASSPISRSSYNEQFF
TRBV19,.,few,CASTPRAGRYSNQPQHF